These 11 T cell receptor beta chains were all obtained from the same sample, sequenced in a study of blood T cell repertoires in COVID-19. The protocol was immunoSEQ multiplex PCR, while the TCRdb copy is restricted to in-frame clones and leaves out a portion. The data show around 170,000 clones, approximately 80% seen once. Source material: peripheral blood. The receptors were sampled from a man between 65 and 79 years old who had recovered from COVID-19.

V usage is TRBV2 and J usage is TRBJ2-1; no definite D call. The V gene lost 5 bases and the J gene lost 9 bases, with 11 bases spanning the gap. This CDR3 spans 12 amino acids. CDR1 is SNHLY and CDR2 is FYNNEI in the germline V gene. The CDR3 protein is CASSSASSEQFF. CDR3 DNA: TGTGCCAGCAGTTCGGCTAGTAGTGAGCAGTTCTTC.

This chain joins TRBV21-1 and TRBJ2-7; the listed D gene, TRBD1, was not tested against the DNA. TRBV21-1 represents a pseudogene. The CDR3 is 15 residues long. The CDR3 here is CASSRPGTGDYEQYF. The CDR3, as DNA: TGTGCCAGCAGCAGGCCGGGGACAGGGGACTACGAGCAGTACTTC.

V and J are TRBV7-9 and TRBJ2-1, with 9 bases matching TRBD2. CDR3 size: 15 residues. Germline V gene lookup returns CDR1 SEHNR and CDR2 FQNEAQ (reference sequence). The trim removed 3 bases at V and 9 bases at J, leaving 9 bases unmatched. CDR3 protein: CASSFAGREGGEQFF. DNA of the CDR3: TGTGCCAGCAGCTTTGCCGGGCGGGAGGGGGGTGAGCAGTTCTTC.

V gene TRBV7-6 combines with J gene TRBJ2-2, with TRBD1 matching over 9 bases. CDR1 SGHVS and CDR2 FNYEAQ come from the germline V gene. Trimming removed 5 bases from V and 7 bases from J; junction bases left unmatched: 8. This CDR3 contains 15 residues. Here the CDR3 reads CASSPTGGSIGELFF. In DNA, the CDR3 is TGTGCCAGCAGCCCGACAGGGGGATCGATCGGGGAGCTGTTTTTT.

CDR3 sequence (DNA): TGTGCCAGCAGACAGGGGGTGGGTGAAAAACTGTTTTTT. Its protein is CASRQGVGEKLFF. The rearrangement joins TRBV3-1 (or the pseudogene TRBV3-2) to TRBJ1-4; 8 nucleotides agree with TRBD1. Germline loops: CDR1 LGHDT, CDR2 YNNKEL (reference sequence). The CDR3 is made up of 13 amino acids. Losses at the gene ends were 6 bases for V and 7 bases for J; bases not matched to a gene: 4.

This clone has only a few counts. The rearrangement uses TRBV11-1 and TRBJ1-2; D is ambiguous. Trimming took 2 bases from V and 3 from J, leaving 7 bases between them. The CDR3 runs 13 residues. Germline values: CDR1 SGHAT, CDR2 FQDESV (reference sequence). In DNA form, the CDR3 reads TGTGCCAGCAGCTTACGGCAGGACTATGGCTACACCTTC. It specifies CASSLRQDYGYTF. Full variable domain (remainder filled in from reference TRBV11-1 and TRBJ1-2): EAEVAQSPRYKITEKSQAVAFWCDPISGHATLYWYRQILGQGPELLVQFQDESVVDDSQLPKDRFSAERLKGVDSTLKIQPAELGDSAMYLCASSLRQDYGYTFGSGTRLTVV.

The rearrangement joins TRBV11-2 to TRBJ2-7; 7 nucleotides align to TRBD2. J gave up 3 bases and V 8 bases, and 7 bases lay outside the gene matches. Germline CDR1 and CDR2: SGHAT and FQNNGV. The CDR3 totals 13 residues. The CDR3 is CASATGGSYEQYF. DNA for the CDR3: TGTGCCAGCGCGACGGGCGGGAGCTACGAGCAGTACTTC.

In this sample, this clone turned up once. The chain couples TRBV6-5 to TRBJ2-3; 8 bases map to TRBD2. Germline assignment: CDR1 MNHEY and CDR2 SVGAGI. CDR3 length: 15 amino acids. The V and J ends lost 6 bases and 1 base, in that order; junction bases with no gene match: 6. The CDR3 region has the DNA TGTGCCAGCAGCCGGACTAGCCATCGCACAGATACGCAGTATTTT. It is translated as CASSRTSHRTDTQYF.

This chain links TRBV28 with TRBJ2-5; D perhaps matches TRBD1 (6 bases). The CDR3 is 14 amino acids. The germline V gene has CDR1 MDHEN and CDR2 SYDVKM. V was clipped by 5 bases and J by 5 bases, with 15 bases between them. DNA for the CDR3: TGTGCCAGCAGTCTAACAGGGAAAGAGGAGACCCAGTACTTC. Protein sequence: CASSLTGKEETQYF.

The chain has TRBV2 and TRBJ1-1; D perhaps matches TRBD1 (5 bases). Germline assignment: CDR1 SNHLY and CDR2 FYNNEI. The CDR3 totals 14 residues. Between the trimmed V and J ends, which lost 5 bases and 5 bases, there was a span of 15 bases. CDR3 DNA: TGTGCCAGCAGTCTCGAAAGGGGTAGGACTGAAGCTTTCTTT. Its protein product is CASSLERGRTEAFF. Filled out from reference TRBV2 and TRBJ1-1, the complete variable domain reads EPEVTQTPSHQVTQMGQEVILRCVPISNHLYFYWYRQILGQKVEFLVSFYNNEISEKSEIFDDQFSVERPDGSNFTLKIRSTKLEDSAMYFCASSLERGRTEAFFGQGTRLTVV.

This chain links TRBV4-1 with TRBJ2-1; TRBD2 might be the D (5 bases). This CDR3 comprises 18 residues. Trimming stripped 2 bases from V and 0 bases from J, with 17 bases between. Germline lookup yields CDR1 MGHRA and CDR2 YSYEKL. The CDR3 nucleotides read TGCGCCAGCAGCCAACCCACCCTTGGAGGTCTCTCCTACAATGAGCAGTTCTTC. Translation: CASSQPTLGGLSYNEQFF.